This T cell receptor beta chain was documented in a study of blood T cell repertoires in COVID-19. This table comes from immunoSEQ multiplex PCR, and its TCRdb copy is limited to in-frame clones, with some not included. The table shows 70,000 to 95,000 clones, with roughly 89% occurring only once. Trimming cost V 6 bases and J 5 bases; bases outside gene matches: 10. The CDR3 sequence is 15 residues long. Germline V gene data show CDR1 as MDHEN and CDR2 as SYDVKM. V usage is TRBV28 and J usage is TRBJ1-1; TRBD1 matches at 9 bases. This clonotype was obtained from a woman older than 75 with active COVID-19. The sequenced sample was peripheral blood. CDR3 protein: CASSEYRGRVTEAFF. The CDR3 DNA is TGTGCCAGCAGCGAGTACAGGGGGCGCGTTACTGAAGCTTTCTTT.